The 6 T cell receptor beta chains in this list originate from one sample, sequenced in a study of blood T cell repertoires in COVID-19. The repertoire was sequenced with immunoSEQ multiplex PCR; TCRdb's copy has only in-frame clones and lacks some. Of 250,000 or so clones listed, roughly 86% were seen once; the top ten hold under 2%. Sequenced sample: PBMCs or T cells enriched from blood (not recorded which). The source of these receptors is a woman aged 50 to 60 who had recovered from COVID-19.

The chain links TRBV18 to TRBJ1-1; tentatively, D is TRBD1 (5 bases). Deletions cut 2 bases from V and 4 bases from J, with 14 bases between. The CDR3 length is 15 residues. The germline CDR1 and CDR2 sequences are KGHSH and LQKENI. CDR3 DNA: TGTGCCAGCTCACCATCGTCGGGGGGAGTCACTGAAGCTTTCTTT. This translates into CASSPSSGGVTEAFF.

V usage is TRBV6-2 or TRBV6-3 and J usage is TRBJ1-4; D gene uncertain. Between the trimmed V and J ends, which lost 6 bases and 9 bases, there was a span of 17 bases. Germline-derived CDR1 and CDR2 are MNHEY and SVGEGT. The CDR3 is 14 amino acids. The CDR3 loop reads CASSLPVSEKKLFF. CDR3 bases: TGTGCCAGCAGCTTACCTGTCAGCGAGAAAAAACTGTTTTTT.

This clone showed up just a few times. V is TRBV2 and J is TRBJ2-7, with 7 bases matching TRBD1. Germline values: CDR1 SNHLY, CDR2 FYNNEI. The J segment lost 4 bases and the V segment lost 4 bases, leaving 7 bases of the junction unmatched. This CDR3 spans 14 amino acids. CDR3 sequence reads: CASSGDSASYEQYF. CDR3 sequence (DNA): TGTGCCAGCAGTGGGGACAGCGCTTCGTACGAGCAGTACTTC.

The chain recombines TRBV15 with TRBJ1-1, with 7 bases aligning to TRBD1. J was trimmed by 0 bases and V by 3 bases; bases with no gene match: 4. Germline V gene lookup returns CDR1 LNHNV and CDR2 YYDKDF (reference sequence). The CDR3 consists of 15 residues. The CDR3 here is CATSRNRGMNTEAFF. Here the CDR3 DNA reads TGTGCCACCAGCAGGAACAGGGGTATGAACACTGAAGCTTTCTTT.

The chain joins TRBV5-4 to TRBJ2-7; 7 bases are a match to TRBD1. CDR1 SGHNT and CDR2 YYREEE come from the germline V gene (reference sequence). The CDR3 spans 15 residues. V trimming: 3 bases; J trimming: 4 bases; junction bases outside the gene matches: 10. CDR3 sequence (DNA): TGTGCCAGCAGCTCCCGAGGGGGCGAAGGATACGAGCAGTACTTC. It encodes CASSSRGGEGYEQYF.

The J gene is TRBJ1-6, the V gene TRBV7-8; tentative D call: TRBD1 (6 bases). This CDR3 region has 14 residues. The germline CDR1 and CDR2 sequences are SGHVS and FQNEAQ. The V and J ends lost 4 bases and 7 bases respectively, with 11 bases between them. The CDR3 DNA sequence: TGTGCCAGCAGCTCGACAGGTAGAAATTCACCCCTCCACTTT. As protein: CASSSTGRNSPLHF.